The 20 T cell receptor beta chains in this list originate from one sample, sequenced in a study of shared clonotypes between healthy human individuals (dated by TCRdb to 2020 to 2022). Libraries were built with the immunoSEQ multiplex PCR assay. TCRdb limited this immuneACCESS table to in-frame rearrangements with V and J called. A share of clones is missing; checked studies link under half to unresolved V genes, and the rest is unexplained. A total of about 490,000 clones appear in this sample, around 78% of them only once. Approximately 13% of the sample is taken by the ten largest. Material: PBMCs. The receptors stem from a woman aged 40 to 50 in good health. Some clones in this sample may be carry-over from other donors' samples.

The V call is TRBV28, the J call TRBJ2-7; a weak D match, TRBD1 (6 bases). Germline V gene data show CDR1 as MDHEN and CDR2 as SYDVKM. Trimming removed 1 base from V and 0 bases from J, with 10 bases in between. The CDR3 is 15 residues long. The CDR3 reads CASSLSRDTSYEQYF. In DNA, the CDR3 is TGTGCCAGCAGTTTATCCCGGGACACCTCCTACGAGCAGTACTTC.

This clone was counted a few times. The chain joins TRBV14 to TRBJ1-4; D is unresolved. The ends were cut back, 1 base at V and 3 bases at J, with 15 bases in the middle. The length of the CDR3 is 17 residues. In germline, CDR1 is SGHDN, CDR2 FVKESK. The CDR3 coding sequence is TGTGCCAGCAGCCAAGCCCGTACTATAGGAGCTAATGAAAAACTGTTTTTT. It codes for CASSQARTIGANEKLFF.

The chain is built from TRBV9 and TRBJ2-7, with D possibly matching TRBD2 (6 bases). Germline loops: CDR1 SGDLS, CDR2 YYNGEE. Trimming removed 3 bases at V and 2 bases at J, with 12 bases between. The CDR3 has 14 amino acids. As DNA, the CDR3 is TGTGCCAGCAGCGCGCGGGGAGAGGCCTACGAGCAGTACTTC. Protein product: CASSARGEAYEQYF. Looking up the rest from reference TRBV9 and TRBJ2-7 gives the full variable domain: DSGVTQTPKHLITATGQRVTLRCSPRSGDLSVYWYQQSLDQGLQFLIQYYNGEERAKGNILERFSAQQFPDLHSELNLSSLELGDSALYFCASSARGEAYEQYFGPGTRLTVT.

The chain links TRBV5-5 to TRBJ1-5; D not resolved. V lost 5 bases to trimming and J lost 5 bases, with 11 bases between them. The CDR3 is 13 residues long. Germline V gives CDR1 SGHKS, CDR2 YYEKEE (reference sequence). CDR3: CASSFDTYQPQHF. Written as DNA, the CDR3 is TGTGCCAGCAGTTTCGACACCTATCAGCCCCAGCATTTT.

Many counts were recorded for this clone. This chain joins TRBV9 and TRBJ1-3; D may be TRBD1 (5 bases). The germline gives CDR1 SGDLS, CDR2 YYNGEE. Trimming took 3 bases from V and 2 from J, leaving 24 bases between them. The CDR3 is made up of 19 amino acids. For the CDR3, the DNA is TGTGCCAGCAGCGCGCGGACGGGGCGAGGAGGTTTGGCTGGAAACACCATATATTTT. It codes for CASSARTGRGGLAGNTIYF.

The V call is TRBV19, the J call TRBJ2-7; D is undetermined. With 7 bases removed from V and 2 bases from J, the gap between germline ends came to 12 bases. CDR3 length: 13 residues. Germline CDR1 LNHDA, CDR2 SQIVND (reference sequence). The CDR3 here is CASMERTTYEQYF. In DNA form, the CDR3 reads TGTGCCAGTATGGAGAGGACCACCTACGAGCAGTACTTC.

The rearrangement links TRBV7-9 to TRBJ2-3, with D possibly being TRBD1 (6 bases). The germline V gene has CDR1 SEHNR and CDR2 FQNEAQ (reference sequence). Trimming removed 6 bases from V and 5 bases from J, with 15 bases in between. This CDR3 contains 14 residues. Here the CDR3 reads CASSPGDPIDTQYF. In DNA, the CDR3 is TGTGCCAGCAGTCCAGGGGACCCCATAGATACGCAGTATTTT.

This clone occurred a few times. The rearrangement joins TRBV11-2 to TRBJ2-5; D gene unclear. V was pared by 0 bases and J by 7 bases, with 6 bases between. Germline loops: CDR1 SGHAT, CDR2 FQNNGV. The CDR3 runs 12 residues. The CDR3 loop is CASSLEYGTQYF. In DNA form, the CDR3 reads TGTGCCAGCAGCTTAGAATACGGGACCCAGTACTTC.

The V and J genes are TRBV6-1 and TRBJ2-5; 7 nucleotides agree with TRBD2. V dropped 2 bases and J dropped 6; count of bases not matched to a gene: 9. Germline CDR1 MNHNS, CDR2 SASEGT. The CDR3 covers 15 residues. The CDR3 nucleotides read TGTGCCAGCAGTGAACCGCCGGGGGGAGGAAAGACCCAGTACTTC. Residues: CASSEPPGGGKTQYF.

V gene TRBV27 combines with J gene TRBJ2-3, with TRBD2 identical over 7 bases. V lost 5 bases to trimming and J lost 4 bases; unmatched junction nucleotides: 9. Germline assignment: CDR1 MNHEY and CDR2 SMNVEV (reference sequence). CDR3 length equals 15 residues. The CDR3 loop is CASSPGTKQADTQYF. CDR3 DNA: TGTGCCAGCAGTCCCGGGACTAAGCAGGCAGATACGCAGTATTTT.

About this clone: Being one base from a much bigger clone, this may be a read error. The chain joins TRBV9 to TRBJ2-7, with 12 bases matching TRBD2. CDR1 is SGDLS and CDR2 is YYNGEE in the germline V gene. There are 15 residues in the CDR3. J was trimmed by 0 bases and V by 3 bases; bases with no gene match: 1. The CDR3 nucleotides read TGTGCCAGCAGCGAGACTAGCGGGAGCTCCTACGAGCAGTACTTC. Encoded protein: CASSETSGSSYEQYF. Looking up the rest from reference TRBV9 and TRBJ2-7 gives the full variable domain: DSGVTQTPKHLITATGQRVTLRCSPRSGDLSVYWYQQSLDQGLQFLIQYYNGEERAKGNILERFSAQQFPDLHSELNLSSLELGDSALYFCASSETSGSSYEQYFGPGTRLTVT.

This CDR3 is CSVLRGREGDTQYF. Here the CDR3 DNA reads TGCAGCGTTTTAAGGGGCCGAGAAGGAGATACGCAGTATTTT. V is TRBV29-1 and J is TRBJ2-3, with D tentatively TRBD1 (5 bases). Germline V gives CDR1 SQVTM, CDR2 ANQGSEA. The CDR3 is made up of 14 amino acids. V lost 5 bases to trimming and J lost 5 bases, with 17 bases between them.

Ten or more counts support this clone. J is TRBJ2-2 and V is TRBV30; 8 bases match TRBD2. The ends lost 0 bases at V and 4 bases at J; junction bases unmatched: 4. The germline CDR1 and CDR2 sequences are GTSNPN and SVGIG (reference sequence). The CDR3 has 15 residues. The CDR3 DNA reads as TGTGCCTGGAGTGTACCCGGGAGGGCCACCGGGGAGCTGTTTTTT. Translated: CAWSVPGRATGELFF.

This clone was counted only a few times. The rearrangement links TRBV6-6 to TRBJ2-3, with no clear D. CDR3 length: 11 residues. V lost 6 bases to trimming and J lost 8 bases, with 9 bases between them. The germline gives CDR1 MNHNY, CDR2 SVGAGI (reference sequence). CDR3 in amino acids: CASRSVGTQYF. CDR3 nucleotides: TGTGCCAGCAGGTCCGTGGGTACGCAGTATTTT.

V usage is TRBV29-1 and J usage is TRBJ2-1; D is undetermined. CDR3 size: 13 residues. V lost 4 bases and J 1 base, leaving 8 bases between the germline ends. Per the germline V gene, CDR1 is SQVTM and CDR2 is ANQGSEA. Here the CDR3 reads CSVAVQSYNEQFF. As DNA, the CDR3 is TGCAGCGTTGCGGTCCAGTCCTACAATGAGCAGTTCTTC.

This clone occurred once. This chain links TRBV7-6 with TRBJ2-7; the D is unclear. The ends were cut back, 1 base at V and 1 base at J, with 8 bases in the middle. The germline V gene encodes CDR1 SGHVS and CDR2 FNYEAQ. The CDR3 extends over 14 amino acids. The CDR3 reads CASSLGTASYEQYF. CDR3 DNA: TGTGCCAGCAGCTTAGGGACGGCATCCTACGAGCAGTACTTC. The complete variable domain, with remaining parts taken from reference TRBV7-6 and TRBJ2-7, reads GAGVSQSPRYKVTKRGQDVALRCDPISGHVSLYWYRQALGQGPEFLTYFNYEAQQDKSGLPNDRFSAERPEGSISTLTIQRTEQRDSAMYRCASSLGTASYEQYFGPGTRLTVT.

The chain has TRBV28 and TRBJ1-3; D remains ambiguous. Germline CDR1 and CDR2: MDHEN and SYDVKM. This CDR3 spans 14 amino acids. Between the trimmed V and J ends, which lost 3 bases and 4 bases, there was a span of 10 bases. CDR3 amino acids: CASSLFLLGNTIYF. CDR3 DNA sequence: TGTGCCAGCAGTTTGTTTTTGTTGGGAAACACCATATATTTT.

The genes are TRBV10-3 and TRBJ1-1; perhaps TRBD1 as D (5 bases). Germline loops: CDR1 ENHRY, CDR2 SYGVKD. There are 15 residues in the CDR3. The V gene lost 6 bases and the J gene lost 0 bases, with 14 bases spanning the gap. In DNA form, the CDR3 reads TGTGCCATCAGAGGGACCTGGACGATGAACACTGAAGCTTTCTTT. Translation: CAIRGTWTMNTEAFF.

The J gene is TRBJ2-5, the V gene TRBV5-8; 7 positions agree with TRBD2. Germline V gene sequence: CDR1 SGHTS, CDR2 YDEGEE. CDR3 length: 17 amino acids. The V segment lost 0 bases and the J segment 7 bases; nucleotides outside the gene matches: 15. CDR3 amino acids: CASSLVLRGSGEGTQYF. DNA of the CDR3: TGTGCCAGCAGCTTGGTCCTCCGCGGGAGTGGAGAAGGGACCCAGTACTTC.

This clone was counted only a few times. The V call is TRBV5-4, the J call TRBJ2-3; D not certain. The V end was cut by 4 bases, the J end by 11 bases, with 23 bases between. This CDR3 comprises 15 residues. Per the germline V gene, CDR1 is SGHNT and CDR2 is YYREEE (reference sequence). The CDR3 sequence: CASSLIPSPQMEQYF. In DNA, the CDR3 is TGTGCCAGCAGCCTGATCCCCTCCCCACAGATGGAGCAGTATTTT.